Listed below are T cell receptor beta chains from one sample, sequenced in a study of T cell responses to AZD1222 COVID-19 vaccine. The protocol was immunoSEQ multiplex PCR, while the TCRdb copy is restricted to in-frame clones and leaves out a portion. The data contain about 140,000 clones, more than 80% of them singletons. This specimen was peripheral blood, taken on day 0 of AZD1222 vaccination. The receptors shown here come from an adult in good health. The CDR3 runs from the conserved cysteine through the conserved F or W. The order of the fields is J gene, V gene, clone size, D gene, CDR3 length, CDR3 DNA, CDR3 protein. D genes are given only for firm matches. Clone size is shown for a subset of rows, as once, few, many or a class of expanded clone.

j_call: TRBJ2-1
v_call: TRBV7-3
clone_size: few
d_call: .
cdr3_length: 15
cdr3_nt: TGTGCCAGCAGCTTAGCCCTGACCTCCTACAATGAGCAGTTCTTC
cdr3_aa: CASSLALTSYNEQFF

j_call: TRBJ2-5
v_call: TRBV5-1
clone_size: .
d_call: TRBD2
cdr3_length: 18
cdr3_nt: TGCGCCAGCAGCTTGGAGACTAGCGGGGGGCCCAGACAAGAGACCCAGTACTTC
cdr3_aa: CASSLETSGGPRQETQYF

j_call: TRBJ2-5
v_call: TRBV28
clone_size: few
d_call: TRBD1
cdr3_length: 16
cdr3_nt: TGTGCCAGCAGTCCACTTGGACAGGACCCCATCGAGACCCAGTACTTC
cdr3_aa: CASSPLGQDPIETQYF

j_call: TRBJ2-7
v_call: TRBV11-1
clone_size: once
d_call: .
cdr3_length: 15
cdr3_nt: TGTGCCAGCAGCTTGATAGCGGACTACTCCTACGAGCAGTACTTC
cdr3_aa: CASSLIADYSYEQYF

j_call: TRBJ2-1
v_call: TRBV18
clone_size: .
d_call: TRBD1
cdr3_length: 15
cdr3_nt: TGTGCCAGCTCACCGGGACAGAACTCCTACAATGAGCAGTTCTTC
cdr3_aa: CASSPGQNSYNEQFF

j_call: TRBJ1-3
v_call: TRBV6-6
clone_size: .
d_call: .
cdr3_length: 14
cdr3_nt: TGTGCCAGCAGTTATCAAGGTACTGGAAACACCATATATTTT
cdr3_aa: CASSYQGTGNTIYF

j_call: TRBJ2-2
v_call: TRBV5-8
clone_size: .
d_call: .
cdr3_length: 15
cdr3_nt: TGTGCCAGCAGCTTGCTCAGGGAAGGGCCCGGGGAGCTGTTTTTT
cdr3_aa: CASSLLREGPGELFF

j_call: TRBJ1-5
v_call: TRBV5-1
clone_size: .
d_call: .
cdr3_length: 15
cdr3_nt: TGCGCCAGCAGCTTGCAGGGGATTGACCATCAGCCCCAGCATTTT
cdr3_aa: CASSLQGIDHQPQHF

j_call: TRBJ2-4
v_call: TRBV14
clone_size: .
d_call: TRBD2
cdr3_length: 18
cdr3_nt: TGTGCCAGCAGCCCGGGACTAGCGGAAGCCCTAGCCAAAAACATTCAGTACTTC
cdr3_aa: CASSPGLAEALAKNIQYF

j_call: TRBJ1-6
v_call: TRBV4-3
clone_size: .
d_call: .
cdr3_length: 15
cdr3_nt: TGCGCCAGCAGCCTGATCGGACAGAAGGTCTCACCCCTCCACTTT
cdr3_aa: CASSLIGQKVSPLHF

j_call: TRBJ2-3
v_call: TRBV10-3
clone_size: .
d_call: TRBD1
cdr3_length: 15
cdr3_nt: TGTGCCATCACCAAGACAGGGGGCGCCGCAGATACGCAGTATTTT
cdr3_aa: CAITKTGGAADTQYF

j_call: TRBJ2-7
v_call: TRBV15
clone_size: .
d_call: .
cdr3_length: 15
cdr3_nt: TGTGCCACCAGCAGAGATCCGCGCGGAACCTACGAGCAGTACTTC
cdr3_aa: CATSRDPRGTYEQYF

j_call: TRBJ2-7
v_call: TRBV5-1
clone_size: .
d_call: TRBD1
cdr3_length: 14
cdr3_nt: TGCGCCAGCGCCCGGGACAGAGGTTTCTACGAGCAGTACTTC
cdr3_aa: CASARDRGFYEQYF

j_call: TRBJ2-2
v_call: TRBV6-4
clone_size: .
d_call: .
cdr3_length: 16
cdr3_nt: TGTGCCAGCAGGGCCCAAGGGCGGGGTCCAGCCGGGGAGCTGTTTTTT
cdr3_aa: CASRAQGRGPAGELFF

j_call: TRBJ1-6
v_call: TRBV5-4
clone_size: .
d_call: TRBD1
cdr3_length: 18
cdr3_nt: TGTGCCAGCAGCTACAGCACAGGGGGCCGGTCCTATAATTCACCCCTCCACTTT
cdr3_aa: CASSYSTGGRSYNSPLHF

j_call: TRBJ1-2
v_call: TRBV21-1
clone_size: .
d_call: .
cdr3_length: 15
cdr3_nt: TGTGCCAGCAGCAAAGATAGCGGGGTTAACTATGGCTACACCTTC
cdr3_aa: CASSKDSGVNYGYTF

j_call: TRBJ1-5
v_call: TRBV6-4
clone_size: .
d_call: .
cdr3_length: 17
cdr3_nt: TGTGCCAGCAGTGGGTACTTAATACAGGGTGAGGATCAGCCCCAGCATTTT
cdr3_aa: CASSGYLIQGEDQPQHF

j_call: TRBJ1-6
v_call: TRBV6-2/TRBV6-3
clone_size: .
d_call: TRBD1
cdr3_length: 16
cdr3_nt: TGTGCCAGCAGCCCGGACAGGGGAGAGGCTAATTCACCCCTCCACTTT
cdr3_aa: CASSPDRGEANSPLHF

j_call: TRBJ2-5
v_call: TRBV9
clone_size: .
d_call: .
cdr3_length: 15
cdr3_nt: TGTGCCAGCAGCGAACGTACGTGGAGAGGGGAGACCCAGTACTTC
cdr3_aa: CASSERTWRGETQYF

j_call: TRBJ1-2
v_call: TRBV5-5
clone_size: .
d_call: .
cdr3_length: 16
cdr3_nt: TGTGCCAGCAGCTTGGGGGTGGTTAAGACAGGCTATGGCTACACCTTC
cdr3_aa: CASSLGVVKTGYGYTF

j_call: TRBJ1-6
v_call: TRBV28
clone_size: .
d_call: .
cdr3_length: 14
cdr3_nt: TGTGCCAGCAGTTTTTCAGGGGTAGGTTCACCCCTCCACTTT
cdr3_aa: CASSFSGVGSPLHF

j_call: TRBJ2-7
v_call: TRBV15
clone_size: .
d_call: TRBD2
cdr3_length: 19
cdr3_nt: TGTGCCACCAGCAGAGCTGGGGGTTTCTGGGGGAGGGCCTCCTACGAGCAGTACTTC
cdr3_aa: CATSRAGGFWGRASYEQYF

j_call: TRBJ1-6
v_call: TRBV12-3/TRBV12-4
clone_size: .
d_call: .
cdr3_length: 13
cdr3_nt: TGTGCCAGCAGCTCAAACACGAGATCCACCCTCCACTTT
cdr3_aa: CASSSNTRSTLHF

j_call: TRBJ2-3
v_call: TRBV14
clone_size: .
d_call: TRBD2
cdr3_length: 14
cdr3_nt: TGTGCCAGCAGCCTAGCGGGAGTTGTAGATACGCAGTATTTT
cdr3_aa: CASSLAGVVDTQYF

j_call: TRBJ2-7
v_call: TRBV5-1
clone_size: few
d_call: .
cdr3_length: 17
cdr3_nt: TGCGCCAGCAGCCTGAGGGGACAGCCCGGGGGATTCTACGAGCAGTACTTC
cdr3_aa: CASSLRGQPGGFYEQYF

j_call: TRBJ2-7
v_call: TRBV7-2
clone_size: .
d_call: TRBD1
cdr3_length: 14
cdr3_nt: TGTGCCAGCAGCCCCGACAGGGGGCGGACCGAGCAGTACTTC
cdr3_aa: CASSPDRGRTEQYF

j_call: TRBJ2-7
v_call: TRBV6-5
clone_size: .
d_call: .
cdr3_length: 15
cdr3_nt: TGTGCCAGCAGTTATCGGGGTCTGGGCTTCGGCGAGCAGTACTTC
cdr3_aa: CASSYRGLGFGEQYF

j_call: TRBJ1-4
v_call: TRBV6-5
clone_size: .
d_call: .
cdr3_length: 14
cdr3_nt: TGTGCCAGCAGAAGATCGGGGTGGCGAGAAAAACTGTTTTTT
cdr3_aa: CASRRSGWREKLFF

j_call: TRBJ1-2
v_call: TRBV6-5
clone_size: .
d_call: .
cdr3_length: 14
cdr3_nt: TGTGCCAGCAACCCGGGACACCGGTCCGGGGGCTACACCTTC
cdr3_aa: CASNPGHRSGGYTF

j_call: TRBJ2-1
v_call: TRBV4-3
clone_size: .
d_call: TRBD1
cdr3_length: 17
cdr3_nt: TGCGCCAGCAGCCCAAGGTACGGGACAGGGGTCTACAATGAGCAGTTCTTC
cdr3_aa: CASSPRYGTGVYNEQFF

j_call: TRBJ2-7
v_call: TRBV19
clone_size: .
d_call: TRBD2
cdr3_length: 14
cdr3_nt: TGTGCCAGTAGTATAAGCGGGGGGGCCTACGAGCAGTACTTC
cdr3_aa: CASSISGGAYEQYF

j_call: TRBJ2-7
v_call: TRBV18
clone_size: .
d_call: .
cdr3_length: 16
cdr3_nt: TGTGCCAGCTCACCACGGGCTCCTGGAGTTGTCCACGAGCAGTACTTC
cdr3_aa: CASSPRAPGVVHEQYF

j_call: TRBJ2-7
v_call: TRBV7-2
clone_size: .
d_call: .
cdr3_length: 12
cdr3_nt: TGTGCCAGCAGCGAAGATCTCGGCGAGCAGTACTTC
cdr3_aa: CASSEDLGEQYF

j_call: TRBJ1-3
v_call: TRBV24-1
clone_size: .
d_call: .
cdr3_length: 15
cdr3_nt: TGTGCCACCAGTGGGCCGAAGGGCTCTGGAAACACCATATATTTT
cdr3_aa: CATSGPKGSGNTIYF

j_call: TRBJ1-5
v_call: TRBV4-3
clone_size: .
d_call: .
cdr3_length: 13
cdr3_nt: TGCGCCAGCAGCCAAGTTTTGTTCCAGCCCCAGCATTTT
cdr3_aa: CASSQVLFQPQHF

j_call: TRBJ1-1
v_call: TRBV2
clone_size: .
d_call: .
cdr3_length: 14
cdr3_nt: TGTGCCAGCAGAGGGGGGACCGCGAACACTGAAGCTTTCTTT
cdr3_aa: CASRGGTANTEAFF

j_call: TRBJ2-5
v_call: TRBV7-2
clone_size: .
d_call: TRBD1
cdr3_length: 14
cdr3_nt: TGTGCCAGCAGCTCGAGCACTGGGACAGTGCGGCGGTACTTC
cdr3_aa: CASSSSTGTVRRYF

j_call: TRBJ2-3
v_call: TRBV7-2
clone_size: .
d_call: TRBD2
cdr3_length: 18
cdr3_nt: TGTGCCAGCAGCTCCCGCCCCAAGCGGGGGGCCCACACAGATACGCAGTATTTT
cdr3_aa: CASSSRPKRGAHTDTQYF

j_call: TRBJ2-7
v_call: TRBV28
clone_size: .
d_call: TRBD1
cdr3_length: 16
cdr3_nt: TGTGCCAGCAGTTTATCCCTGACAGGGGGTATGGGCGAGCAGTACTTC
cdr3_aa: CASSLSLTGGMGEQYF

j_call: TRBJ1-2
v_call: TRBV5-1
clone_size: .
d_call: TRBD1
cdr3_length: 14
cdr3_nt: TGCGCCAGCAGCTGGGACAGGGAATCCTATGGCTACACCTTC
cdr3_aa: CASSWDRESYGYTF

j_call: TRBJ1-2
v_call: TRBV5-4
clone_size: few
d_call: .
cdr3_length: 15
cdr3_nt: TGTGCCAGCAGCTCGGTAGGGGCAGAACAAGGCGGCTACACCTTC
cdr3_aa: CASSSVGAEQGGYTF

j_call: TRBJ1-2
v_call: TRBV6-2/TRBV6-3
clone_size: .
d_call: .
cdr3_length: 13
cdr3_nt: TGTGCCAGCAGCCCGGACGGTGGCCGCGGCTACACCTTC
cdr3_aa: CASSPDGGRGYTF

j_call: TRBJ2-7
v_call: TRBV5-1
clone_size: .
d_call: .
cdr3_length: 14
cdr3_nt: TGCGCCAGCAGCCCTGGAATCAACTCCTACGAGCAGTACTTC
cdr3_aa: CASSPGINSYEQYF

j_call: TRBJ2-2
v_call: TRBV9
clone_size: .
d_call: .
cdr3_length: 16
cdr3_nt: TGTGCCAGCAGCGTGAGACATGGGCATAACACCGGGGAGCTGTTTTTT
cdr3_aa: CASSVRHGHNTGELFF

j_call: TRBJ2-1
v_call: TRBV6-4
clone_size: .
d_call: .
cdr3_length: 14
cdr3_nt: TGTGCCAGCAGTGAGAACGTAGGGGTAAACGAGCAGTTCTTC
cdr3_aa: CASSENVGVNEQFF

j_call: TRBJ1-4
v_call: TRBV4-2
clone_size: .
d_call: TRBD1
cdr3_length: 16
cdr3_nt: TGTGCCAGCAGCCAAGATACAGGACAGGGGAGGGAAAAACTGTTTTTT
cdr3_aa: CASSQDTGQGREKLFF

j_call: TRBJ2-3
v_call: TRBV7-2
clone_size: once
d_call: .
cdr3_length: 13
cdr3_nt: TGTGCCAGCAGCTTAAGGGGGGCAGATACGCAGTATTTT
cdr3_aa: CASSLRGADTQYF

j_call: TRBJ1-6
v_call: TRBV19
clone_size: few
d_call: TRBD1
cdr3_length: 14
cdr3_nt: TGTGCCAGTAGTATCCGACAGGGTACTTCACCCCTCCACTTT
cdr3_aa: CASSIRQGTSPLHF

j_call: TRBJ2-2
v_call: TRBV18
clone_size: .
d_call: .
cdr3_length: 15
cdr3_nt: TGTGCCAGCTCACCAGGGGCTCCGGGCACCGGGGAGCTGTTTTTT
cdr3_aa: CASSPGAPGTGELFF